This passage covers 20 T cell receptor beta chains from one sample sequenced in a study of human T cells and chemical hapten exposure. The sample's time point: patch test 1, 2 weeks after DPC sensitization. The treatment denotes: therapeutic diphenylcyclopropenone sensitization with weekly scalp DPC. MiXCR was run by TCRdb on the RACE reads, yielding one entry per CDR3 protein. The sample carries more than 150,000 distinct CDR3 sequences, 13% to 15% recorded once. The sequenced sample was whole blood, obtained in connection with sensitization to the hapten diphenylcyclopropenone (DPC). Receptors originate from a woman aged 30 to 39 with alopecia areata. Some clones in this sample may be carry-over from other donors' samples.

This clonotype was recorded at least ten times. The chain has TRBV12-3 or TRBV12-4 and TRBJ1-1, with D possibly being TRBD1 (5 bases). V shed 4 bases and J shed 3 bases, with 15 bases lying between them. The CDR3 consists of 15 residues. The DNA of the CDR3 is TGTGCCAGCAGTTGGGACCCGAGCGGCGACACTGAAGCTTTCTTT. Protein product: CASSWDPSGDTEAFF.

The CDR3 protein is CASSAGRGTEAFF. The CDR3 bases are TGTGCCAGCTCAGCGGGGAGGGGCACTGAAGCTTTCTTT. This chain uses TRBV18 with TRBJ1-1, with a possible D match to TRBD1 (5 bases). The CDR3 sequence is 13 residues long. V lost 5 bases, J lost 4 bases, and 11 bases lay in between. Germline CDR1 is KGHSH and CDR2 is LQKENI.

CDR3 DNA: TGTGCCAGCAGCACGACACTAGCGGGGGGGGAGACCCAGTACTTC. Encoded protein: CASSTTLAGGETQYF. The chain has TRBV5-4 and TRBJ2-5; 13 bases agree with TRBD2. The CDR3 totals 15 residues. Trimming removed 4 bases from V and 5 bases from J; junction bases left unmatched: 5. The germline V gene has CDR1 SGHNT and CDR2 YYREEE (reference sequence).

This clonotype was recorded a few times. This chain connects TRBV7-2 to TRBJ2-4; D gene ambiguous. This CDR3 spans 14 amino acids. Germline V gene sequence: CDR1 SGHTA, CDR2 FQGNSA. Trimming removed 5 bases at V and 0 bases at J, with 8 bases between. This chain's CDR3 is CASSRLEAKNIQYF. The CDR3 region has the DNA TGTGCCAGCAGCCGCCTCGAAGCCAAAAACATTCAGTACTTC.

In this sample, this clonotype turned up a few times. This CDR3 reads CSARDAVAGGYNEQFF. Here the CDR3 DNA reads TGCAGTGCTAGAGACGCGGTAGCGGGGGGGTACAATGAGCAGTTCTTC. This chain uses TRBV20-1 with TRBJ2-1; the match to TRBD2 covers 11 bases. The CDR3 totals 16 residues. With 0 bases clipped from V and 4 bases from J, the junction kept 5 bases outside the gene matches. Germline CDR1 is DFQATT and CDR2 is SNEGSKA (reference sequence).

Only a few counts were recorded for this clonotype. The rearrangement links TRBV18 to TRBJ2-5; D uncertain. CDR3 size: 13 residues. Germline V lookup: CDR1 KGHSH, CDR2 LQKENI. V was trimmed by 6 bases and J by 0 bases, leaving 8 bases between them. CDR3 sequence (DNA): TGTGCCAGCTCGATAGGCCACCAAGAGACCCAGTACTTC. It is translated as CASSIGHQETQYF.

A few counts support this clonotype. CDR3 sequence reads: CASTPSALGTGELFF. In nucleotides, the CDR3 is TGCGCCAGCACCCCCTCAGCCCTCGGCACCGGGGAGCTGTTTTTT. The V call is TRBV5-1, the J call TRBJ2-2; no firm D call. Trimming left V 6 bases short and J 4 bases short, with 16 bases between. Looked up from germline, CDR1 is SGHRS and CDR2 is YFSETQ. CDR3 length equals 15 residues.

The J gene is TRBJ1-1, the V gene TRBV28; no clear D. This CDR3 region has 12 residues. CDR1 and CDR2 (germline): MDHEN, SYDVKM. Trimming pared 0 bases from V and 7 bases from J, leaving 6 bases between. In DNA form, the CDR3 reads TGTGCCAGCAGTTTATGGGACGGTGAAGCTTTCTTT. This encodes CASSLWDGEAFF.

This clonotype was recorded a few times. The rearrangement links TRBV7-2 to TRBJ2-5; D is perhaps TRBD1 or TRBD2 (5 bases each). Per the germline V gene, CDR1 is SGHTA and CDR2 is FQGNSA. The CDR3 extends over 22 amino acids. Trimming shortened V by 2 bases and J by 3 bases, and 34 bases separated the two germline ends. The CDR3 nucleotides are TGTGCCAGCAGCTTAAAAGCCCGGGTATGGGGGACCCGGGGCGGTCGAGAAGAGACCCAGTACTTC. Its translation is CASSLKARVWGTRGGREETQYF.

The gene calls are TRBV5-4 and TRBJ1-2; D is ambiguous. Germline V lookup: CDR1 SGHNT, CDR2 YYREEE (reference sequence). The CDR3 loop spans 13 amino acids. The V end was cut by 4 bases, the J end by 8 bases, with 15 bases between. The CDR3 nucleotides read TGTGCCAGCAGCCCCCTTGCGAGTTTGGGCTACACCTTC. As protein: CASSPLASLGYTF.

The chain is built from TRBV19 and TRBJ1-5; D may be TRBD1 (6 bases). Per the germline V gene, CDR1 is LNHDA and CDR2 is SQIVND (reference sequence). The CDR3 is 14 residues long. Trimming removed 5 bases from V and 2 bases from J, with 10 bases in between. CDR3 in DNA: TGTGCCAGTAGTGCGAGGACAGGCAATCAGCCCCAGCATTTT. This codes for CASSARTGNQPQHF.

This clonotype was observed a few times. The CDR3 sequence is CASSLSTLLMEKLFF. CDR3 bases: TGTGCCAGCAGCTTATCGACTTTGTTGATGGAAAAACTGTTTTTT. The gene calls are TRBV7-6 and TRBJ1-4; D call uncertain. V dropped 2 bases and J dropped 8 bases, with 15 bases sitting between them. This CDR3 contains 15 residues. Looked up from germline, CDR1 is SGHVS and CDR2 is FNYEAQ.

The CDR3, as DNA: TGTGCCAGTAGTATCTCCCCGGCCCCCGGGGAGCTGTTTTTT. Amino acids: CASSISPAPGELFF. This rearrangement joins TRBV19 to TRBJ2-2; no clear D gene. CDR1 LNHDA and CDR2 SQIVND come from the germline V gene (reference sequence). The germline V and J ends were trimmed by 3 bases and 6 bases, with 11 bases remaining between them. This CDR3 has 14 residues. Variable domain in full (rest from reference TRBV19 and TRBJ2-2): DGGITQSPKYLFRKEGQNVTLSCEQNLNHDAMYWYRQDPGQGLRLIYYSQIVNDFQKGDIAEGYSVSREKKESFPLTVTSAQKNPTAFYLCASSISPAPGELFFGEGSRLTVL.

This clonotype has just a few counts. The V and J genes are TRBV28 and TRBJ2-3; no definite D call. The CDR3 contains 12 residues. V gave up 6 bases and J gave up 4 bases, with 8 bases separating them. Germline CDR1 reads MDHEN; CDR2 reads SYDVKM. The CDR3 nucleotides read TGTGCCAGCAGATCCATGCCAGATACGCAGTATTTT. Its translation: CASRSMPDTQYF.

This clonotype was counted at least ten times. This chain joins TRBV14 and TRBJ1-3; 8 positions agree with TRBD1. Germline lookup yields CDR1 SGHDN and CDR2 FVKESK. With 2 bases clipped from V and 3 bases from J, the junction kept 3 bases outside the gene matches. The CDR3 spans 15 residues. Here the CDR3 DNA reads TGTGCCAGCAGCCAATCGACAGGGGTTGGAAACACCATATATTTT. Translated, it gives CASSQSTGVGNTIYF.

This clonotype occurred a few times. The rearrangement joins TRBV2 to TRBJ2-5; D is unresolved. The V gene lost 4 bases and the J gene lost 1 base, with 10 bases spanning the gap. Germline CDR1 is SNHLY and CDR2 is FYNNEI. The CDR3 has 14 amino acids. The CDR3 DNA follows: TGTGCCAGCAGTGGACTCCAGAGCCAAGAGACCCAGTACTTC. Translating it yields CASSGLQSQETQYF.

This clonotype was detected a few times. The chain uses TRBV7-3 and TRBJ2-5, with a tentative D call TRBD2 (6 bases). The CDR3 length is 13 residues. CDR1 is SGHTA, CDR2 FQGTGA, per germline. Trimming removed 6 bases from V and 3 bases from J, with 11 bases in between. CDR3 nucleotides: TGTGCCAGCAGTCCTAGCGCGGAAGAGACCCAGTACTTC. It yields the protein CASSPSAEETQYF.

There are a few counts of this clonotype. The V and J genes are TRBV5-1 and TRBJ1-1, with 7 bases fitting TRBD1. This CDR3 contains 16 residues. Trimming took 2 bases from V and 4 from J; bases not matched to a gene: 11. Germline V gives CDR1 SGHRS, CDR2 YFSETQ. The CDR3 region has the DNA TGCGCCAGCAGCTTTCGAGGGACAGCGCCGACCACTGAAGCTTTCTTT. Protein product: CASSFRGTAPTTEAFF.

The J gene is TRBJ1-2, the V gene TRBV29-1; D is perhaps TRBD1 (5 bases). Between the trimmed V and J ends, which lost 4 bases and 0 bases, there was a span of 15 bases. This CDR3 comprises 15 residues. Per the germline V gene, CDR1 is SQVTM and CDR2 is ANQGSEA. CDR3 sequence (DNA): TGCAGCGTTGTGACAGCTGAATTAGCTAACTATGGCTACACCTTC. It codes for CSVVTAELANYGYTF.

Only a few counts were recorded for this clonotype. This chain connects TRBV7-8 to TRBJ1-2, with unresolved D. V lost 3 bases and J lost 2, with 7 bases in between. This CDR3 comprises 13 residues. Germline V gene lookup returns CDR1 SGHVS and CDR2 FQNEAQ. CDR3 DNA: TGTGCCAGCAGCTTCGACCCCAACTATGGCTACACCTTC. Residues: CASSFDPNYGYTF. The whole variable domain, remainder taken from reference TRBV7-8 and TRBJ1-2, is GAGVSQSPRYKVAKRGQDVALRCDPISGHVSLFWYQQALGQGPEFLTYFQNEAQLDKSGLPSDRFFAERPEGSVSTLKIQRTQQEDSAVYLCASSFDPNYGYTFGSGTRLTVV.